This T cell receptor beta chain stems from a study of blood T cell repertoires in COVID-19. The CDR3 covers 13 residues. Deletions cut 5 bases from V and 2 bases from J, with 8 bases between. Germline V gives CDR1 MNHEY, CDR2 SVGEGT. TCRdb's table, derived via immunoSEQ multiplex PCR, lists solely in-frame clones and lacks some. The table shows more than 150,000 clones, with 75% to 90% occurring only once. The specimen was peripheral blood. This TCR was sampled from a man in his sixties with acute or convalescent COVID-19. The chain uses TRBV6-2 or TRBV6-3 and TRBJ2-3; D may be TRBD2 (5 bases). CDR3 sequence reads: CASSPADTDTQYF. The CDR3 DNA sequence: TGTGCCAGCAGTCCAGCGGACACAGATACGCAGTATTTT.